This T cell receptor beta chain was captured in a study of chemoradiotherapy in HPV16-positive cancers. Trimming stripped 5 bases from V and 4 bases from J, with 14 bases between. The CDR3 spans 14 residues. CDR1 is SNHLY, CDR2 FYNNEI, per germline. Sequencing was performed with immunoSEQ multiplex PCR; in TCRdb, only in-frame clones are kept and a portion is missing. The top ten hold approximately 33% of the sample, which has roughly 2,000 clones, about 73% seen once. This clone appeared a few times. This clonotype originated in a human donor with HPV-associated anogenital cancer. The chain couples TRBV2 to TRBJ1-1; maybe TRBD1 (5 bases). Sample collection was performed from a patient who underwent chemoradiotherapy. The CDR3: CASSLGRWGTEAFF. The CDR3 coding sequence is TGTGCCAGCAGTCTGGGACGTTGGGGCACTGAAGCTTTCTTT.